The present TCR beta chain was sequenced within a study of cytomegalovirus exposure and HLA in healthy donors. Overall study findings and caveats: Association of about 17,000 TCR beta sequences with HLA alleles was found at 0.05 false discovery rate in a later analysis. Near-uniform donor sequencing depth was presumed by presence/absence analyses. Accurate prediction of HLA-A and HLA-B alleles (for most subjects) was reportedly achieved from TCR beta sequences.

Looked up from germline, CDR1 is LNHDA and CDR2 is SQIVND (reference sequence). Unmatched junction bases numbered 3, after V lost 4 bases and J lost 0 bases. The CDR3 extends over 15 amino acids. In regard to this clone: Its cognate antigen is unknown.

The primer mix had 60 Vbeta and 13 Jbeta primers. Measured with immunoSEQ multiplex PCR; TCRdb has only the in-frame clones, and not every one. The sample gives around 230,000 clones, about three quarters of which show up once; 1.5% to 2% is in the top ten. The V gene is TRBV19, the J gene TRBJ1-1; 9 nucleotides agree with TRBD1. Sequencing was carried out using PBMCs. The clonotype was recovered from a male donor in good health and CMV-seronegative. The CDR3 spells CASSTRDRVNTEAFF. CDR3 sequence (DNA): TGTGCCAGTAGTACAAGGGACAGGGTGAACACTGAAGCTTTCTTT. Looking up the rest from reference TRBV19 and TRBJ1-1 gives the full variable domain: DGGITQSPKYLFRKEGQNVTLSCEQNLNHDAMYWYRQDPGQGLRLIYYSQIVNDFQKGDIAEGYSVSREKKESFPLTVTSAQKNPTAFYLCASSTRDRVNTEAFFGQGTRLTVV.